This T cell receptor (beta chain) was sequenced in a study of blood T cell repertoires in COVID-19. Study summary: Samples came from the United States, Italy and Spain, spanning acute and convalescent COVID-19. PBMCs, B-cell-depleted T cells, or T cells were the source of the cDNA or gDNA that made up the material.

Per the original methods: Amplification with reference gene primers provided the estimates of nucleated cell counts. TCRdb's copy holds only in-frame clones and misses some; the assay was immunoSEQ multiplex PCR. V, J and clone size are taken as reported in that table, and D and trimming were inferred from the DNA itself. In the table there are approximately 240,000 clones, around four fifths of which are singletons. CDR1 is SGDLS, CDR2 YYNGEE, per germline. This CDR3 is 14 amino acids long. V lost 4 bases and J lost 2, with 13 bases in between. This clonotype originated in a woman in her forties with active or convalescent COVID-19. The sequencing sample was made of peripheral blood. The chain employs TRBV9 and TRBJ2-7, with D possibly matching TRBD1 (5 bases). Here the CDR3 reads CASSPGPRAYEQYF. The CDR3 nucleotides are TGTGCCAGCAGCCCAGGTCCCAGGGCCTACGAGCAGTACTTC.